This T cell receptor (beta chain) comes out of a study of T cell changes during pregnancy in multiple sclerosis. Assay: immunoSEQ multiplex PCR; the TCRdb copy retains only in-frame clones and omits some. The sample holds roughly 110,000 clones, under 95% seen once. Germline trimming cut 5 bases from V and 6 bases from J; bases unmatched to any gene: 13. This CDR3 has 17 residues. Germline V gives CDR1 SGHTA, CDR2 FQGNSA. The source is a female donor in good health, enrolled as a control in a pregnancy study. The chain carries TRBV7-2 and TRBJ1-6; TRBD1 matches 7 bases. Sequencing used peripheral blood, obtained in the third trimester of pregnancy. The CDR3: CASSERGQFSFNSPLHF. For the CDR3, the DNA is TGTGCCAGCAGCGAAAGGGGACAGTTTAGCTTTAATTCACCCCTCCACTTT. The full variable domain, with the rest looked up from reference TRBV7-2 and TRBJ1-6, is GAGVSQSPSNKVTEKGKDVELRCDPISGHTALYWYRQSLGQGLEFLIYFQGNSAPDKSGLPSDRFSAERTGGSVSTLTIQRTQQEDSAVYLCASSERGQFSFNSPLHFGNGTRLTVT.